These 18 T cell receptor beta chains were all obtained from the same sample, sequenced in a study of cytomegalovirus exposure and HLA in healthy donors. The PCR was carried out with 60 Vbeta primers and 13 Jbeta primers. Measured with immunoSEQ multiplex PCR; TCRdb has only the in-frame clones, and not every one. The sample has about 180,000 clones, about 83% seen once. Sample: PBMCs. The receptors derive from a girl aged 5-17 years in good health and CMV-seropositive.

The gene calls are TRBV6-5 and TRBJ1-1, with D unresolved. The germline V and J ends were trimmed by 2 bases and 0 bases, with 7 bases remaining between them. Germline loops: CDR1 MNHEY, CDR2 SVGAGI. This CDR3 spans 14 amino acids. Here the CDR3 DNA reads TGTGCCAGCAGTTACCTACAGATGAACACTGAAGCTTTCTTT. Translated: CASSYLQMNTEAFF.

The V call is TRBV25-1, the J call TRBJ2-5, with 9 bases that match TRBD1. TRBJ2-7 explains the end of the DNA better; the J call may be wrong. CDR1 and CDR2 (germline): MGHDK, SYGVNS. CDR3 length: 13 residues. The CDR3 is CASRWTGEYEQYF. In DNA form, the CDR3 reads TGTGCCAGCAGGTGGACAGGGGAGTACGAGCAGTACTTC.

This chain uses TRBV19 with TRBJ1-2; no firm D call. V was trimmed by 0 bases and J by 6 bases, leaving 11 bases between them. The CDR3 runs to 14 residues. Germline values: CDR1 LNHDA, CDR2 SQIVND (reference sequence). CDR3 nucleotides: TGTGCCAGTAGTATAGATCCACAGCTAAATGGCTACACCTTC. Its translation is CASSIDPQLNGYTF.

This sequence joins TRBV30 and TRBJ1-5; D possibly corresponds to TRBD1 (5 bases). Trimming removed 2 bases from V and 0 bases from J, with 11 bases in between. The CDR3 covers 15 residues. From germline, CDR1 is GTSNPN and CDR2 SVGIG (reference sequence). The CDR3 sequence: CAWSPTAYSNQPQHF. CDR3 coding DNA: TGTGCCTGGAGTCCGACAGCTTATAGCAATCAGCCCCAGCATTTT.

The chain carries TRBV12-5 and TRBJ1-2, with D uncertain. This CDR3 has 13 amino acids. The V end lost 0 bases, the J end lost 7 bases, and 9 bases lay between the germline ends. Germline CDR1 is LGHNT and CDR2 is FRNRAP. CDR3 in DNA: TGTGCTAGTGGTTTGGTCCCTGTTAGTGGCTACACCTTC. Protein product: CASGLVPVSGYTF. Full variable domain (outside the CDR3, taken from reference TRBV12-5 and TRBJ1-2): DARVTQTPRHKVTEMGQEVTMRCQPILGHNTVFWYRQTMMQGLELLAYFRNRAPLDDSGMPKDRFSAEMPDATLATLKIQPSEPRDSAVYFCASGLVPVSGYTFGSGTRLTVV.

The gene calls are TRBV5-1 and TRBJ1-4; tentatively, D is TRBD1 (5 bases). This CDR3 is built from 13 residues. Trimming removed 1 base from V and 7 bases from J, with 8 bases in between. The V gene's germline CDR1 is SGHRS and CDR2 YFSETQ. Here the CDR3 DNA reads TGCGCCAGCAGCTTGACAGGCCCTGAAAAACTGTTTTTT. Its protein product is CASSLTGPEKLFF.

V usage is TRBV11-2 and J usage is TRBJ1-3; D is perhaps TRBD1 (6 bases). The ends were cut back, 5 bases at V and 4 bases at J, with 18 bases in the middle. Germline V gene data show CDR1 as SGHAT and CDR2 as FQNNGV. The CDR3 consists of 16 residues. The DNA of the CDR3 is TGTGCCAGCAGCCAGACCCCGACAGGAGAAGGAAACACCATATATTTT. Its protein product is CASSQTPTGEGNTIYF.

The chain has TRBV18 and TRBJ1-2; D unresolved. Germline lookup yields CDR1 KGHSH and CDR2 LQKENI. This CDR3 has 14 residues. Between the trimmed V and J ends, which lost 2 bases and 1 base, there was a span of 8 bases. CDR3 DNA sequence: TGTGCCAGCTCACCAGAGAATTTTAACTATGGCTACACCTTC. This sequence encodes CASSPENFNYGYTF.

The V gene is TRBV5-4, the J gene TRBJ1-6, with 7 bases fitting TRBD1. V shed 2 bases, J shed 0 bases, and the junction held 5 bases outside the gene matches. Per the germline V gene, CDR1 is SGHNT and CDR2 is YYREEE (reference sequence). This CDR3 contains 17 residues. CDR3 nucleotides: TGTGCCAGCAGCTTAGGACAGGCGAGCTCCTATAATTCACCCCTCCACTTT. It is translated as CASSLGQASSYNSPLHF.

This clone came up a few times. The chain employs TRBV6-1 and TRBJ1-1; D remains ambiguous. Per germline, CDR1 MNHNS and CDR2 SASEGT. V was pared by 1 base and J by 1 base, with 7 bases between. This CDR3 spans 14 amino acids. The CDR3 nucleotides read TGTGCCAGCAGTGAAGGTGTGAGGAACACTGAAGCTTTCTTT. Protein: CASSEGVRNTEAFF.

The chain carries TRBV7-6 and TRBJ1-2; D remains unclear. The germline V gene has CDR1 SGHVS and CDR2 FNYEAQ. CDR3 length: 15 amino acids. V was trimmed by 1 base and J by 0 bases, leaving 9 bases between them. This CDR3 reads CASSLGAGPNYGYTF. The CDR3 DNA follows: TGTGCCAGCAGCTTAGGTGCGGGCCCTAACTATGGCTACACCTTC.

This clone was detected only once. V and J are TRBV9 and TRBJ1-1, with a possible D match to TRBD1 (5 bases). From germline, CDR1 is SGDLS and CDR2 YYNGEE. The V gene lost 1 base and the J gene lost 4 bases, with 8 bases spanning the gap. This CDR3 comprises 13 residues. CDR3 in DNA: TGTGCCAGCAGCGTAAGCGGGGCCACTGAAGCTTTCTTT. It yields the protein CASSVSGATEAFF.

The chain links TRBV25-1 to TRBJ1-2, with TRBD1 as a possible D gene (5 bases). The CDR3 sequence is 14 residues long. The ends were cut back, 3 bases at V and 5 bases at J, with 13 bases in the middle. CDR1 MGHDK and CDR2 SYGVNS come from the germline V gene. CDR3 sequence: CASSDRATAYGYTF. CDR3 nucleotides: TGTGCCAGCAGTGATAGGGCGACAGCTTATGGCTACACCTTC.

The chain carries TRBV6-5 and TRBJ1-4, with TRBD1 matching over 9 bases. CDR1 MNHEY and CDR2 SVGAGI come from the germline V gene. J was trimmed by 7 bases and V by 5 bases; bases with no gene match: 5. The CDR3 consists of 14 residues. Here the CDR3 DNA reads TGTGCCAGCAGTCCGGACAGGGGAAGTGAAAAACTGTTTTTT. As protein: CASSPDRGSEKLFF.

The J gene is TRBJ1-5, the V gene TRBV18, with 12 bases matching TRBD1. The germline gives CDR1 KGHSH, CDR2 LQKENI. With 4 bases clipped from V and 4 bases from J, the junction kept 2 bases outside the gene matches. CDR3 size: 15 residues. CDR3 bases: TGTGCCAGCTCACAGGGACAGGGGGCGAATCAGCCCCAGCATTTT. Translating it yields CASSQGQGANQPQHF.

V and J are TRBV28 and TRBJ1-2; D gene uncertain. The CDR3 runs to 15 residues. V gave up 6 bases and J gave up 5 bases, with 19 bases separating them. Germline values: CDR1 MDHEN, CDR2 SYDVKM. This CDR3 reads CASRRKLAERYGYTF. As DNA, the CDR3 is TGTGCCAGCAGACGAAAGTTGGCTGAGCGGTATGGCTACACCTTC.

The rearrangement joins TRBV7-3 to TRBJ1-1, with D perhaps TRBD1 (6 bases). The CDR3 loop spans 16 amino acids. Looked up from germline, CDR1 is SGHTA and CDR2 is FQGTGA. Trimming pared 5 bases from V and 0 bases from J, leaving 16 bases between. CDR3 coding DNA: TGTGCCAGCAGCCTTAGGCCGGGACAAATGAACACTGAAGCTTTCTTT. Translation: CASSLRPGQMNTEAFF.

The V gene is TRBV7-2, the J gene TRBJ1-6; 7 bases are shared with TRBD1. This CDR3 has 15 amino acids. J gave up 7 bases and V 5 bases, and 8 bases lay outside the gene matches. Germline assignment: CDR1 SGHTA and CDR2 FQGNSA. CDR3 DNA: TGTGCCAGCAGCCTCGGACAGGTCGGCAATTCACCCCTCCACTTT. As protein: CASSLGQVGNSPLHF.